The rows below give T cell receptor beta chains drawn from one sample of a study of T cell repertoires in cytomegalovirus infection. TCRdb reprocessed the reads with MiXCR, giving one entry per CDR3 protein. The table shows some 160,000 distinct CDR3 sequences, with over 15% occurring only once. The material sequenced was CD8+ T cells from PBMCs. Every receptor here comes from a human donor in good health (CMV status not recorded). Some clones in this sample may be carry-over from other donors' samples. CDR3s include the opening cysteine and the closing phenylalanine or tryptophan. The D gene is left open where the match is weak. Clone size is given for some rows only: seen once, a few or many times, or a class if the clone is expanded.

J | size | D | V | CDR3 | DNA
TRBJ2-1 | few | TRBD1 | TRBV11-2 | CASSLGQGIPYNEQFF | TGTGCCAGCAGCTTGGGACAGGGGATTCCCTACAATGAGCAGTTCTTC
TRBJ2-3 | . | . | TRBV10-3 | CAIGGQSPDTQYF | TGTGCCATTGGGGGGCAGAGCCCAGATACGCAGTATTTT
TRBJ1-3 | few | . | TRBV7-8 | CASSLSSGPGNTIYF | TGTGCCAGCAGCTTATCGTCAGGCCCTGGAAACACCATATATTTT
TRBJ2-7 | . | . | TRBV6-2/TRBV6-3 | CATTQVYEQYF | TGTGCCACCACACAGGTCTACGAGCAGTACTTC
TRBJ2-7 | . | TRBD2 | TRBV6-2/TRBV6-3 | CASSPPGLAGAMQQYF | TGTGCCAGCAGTCCCCCCGGACTAGCGGGAGCCATGCAGCAGTACTTC
TRBJ2-4 | . | . | TRBV11-2 | CASSPGITGNIQYF | TGTGCCAGCAGCCCAGGGATTACAGGGAACATTCAGTACTTC
TRBJ1-2 | many | TRBD1 | TRBV7-2 | CASSLGFRDRGGYTF | TGTGCCAGCAGCTTAGGCTTTAGGGACAGGGGAGGCTACACCTTC
TRBJ2-1 | . | . | TRBV7-2 | CASSLAYGRNEQFF | TGTGCCAGCAGCTTAGCCTATGGCAGGAATGAGCAGTTCTTC
TRBJ1-6 | . | . | TRBV9 | CASSVSAGQNNSPLHF | TGTGCCAGCAGCGTATCGGCGGGACAAAATAATTCACCCCTCCACTTT
TRBJ1-5 | few | . | TRBV7-9 | CASSSPNQPQHF | TGTGCCAGCAGCTCACCCAATCAGCCCCAGCATTTT
TRBJ2-1 | few | . | TRBV7-8 | CASSLGLGLGGHEQFF | TGTGCCAGCAGCTTAGGACTCGGGCTAGGGGGACATGAGCAGTTCTTC
TRBJ2-7 | . | TRBD1 | TRBV6-5 | CASSTQDRGAYEQYF | TGTGCCAGCAGTACTCAGGACAGGGGGGCCTACGAGCAGTACTTC
TRBJ1-1 | . | . | TRBV7-9 | CASSRETDEGMNTEAFF | TGTGCCAGCAGCCGGGAGACAGATGAGGGGATGAACACTGAAGCTTTCTTT
TRBJ2-1 | . | . | TRBV11-1 | CASSPIGRHEQFF | TGTGCCAGCAGCCCCATTGGCCGCCATGAGCAGTTCTTC
TRBJ2-5 | few | . | TRBV10-2 | CASSEVDFQETQYF | TGCGCCAGCAGTGAGGTAGACTTTCAAGAGACCCAGTACTTC
TRBJ2-7 | . | TRBD2 | TRBV11-1 | CASSFLVLANSYEQYF | TGTGCCAGCAGCTTCCTTGTACTAGCGAATTCCTACGAGCAGTACTTC
TRBJ2-1 | . | . | TRBV15 | CATSRSPANYNEQFF | TGTGCCACCAGCAGGTCCCCGGCGAACTACAATGAGCAGTTCTTC
TRBJ1-2 | few | TRBD1 | TRBV7-9 | CASSLEGQILGYTF | TGTGCCAGCAGCTTAGAGGGACAGATACTCGGCTACACCTTC
TRBJ2-1 | few | TRBD1 | TRBV7-9 | CASSQQGYNEQFF | TGTGCCAGCAGCCAACAGGGGTACAATGAGCAGTTCTTC
TRBJ2-3 | . | TRBD1 | TRBV28 | CASSSDRGDTQYF | TGTGCCAGCAGTAGCGACAGGGGGGATACGCAGTATTTT
TRBJ2-5 | . | . | TRBV6-5 | CASRPDRIRETQYF | TGTGCCAGCAGACCAGACAGGATCAGAGAGACCCAGTACTTC
TRBJ2-5 | many | TRBD2 | TRBV7-8 | CASSLAKSGGHLRETQYF | TGTGCCAGCAGCTTAGCGAAGAGCGGGGGGCATTTAAGGGAGACCCAGTACTTC
TRBJ2-7 | . | . | TRBV28 | CASSLIIGGNEQYF | TGTGCCAGCAGTTTAATCATAGGGGGAAACGAGCAGTACTTC
TRBJ2-1 | . | . | TRBV19 | CASSGGYEGQFF | TGTGCCAGTAGTGGCGGGTATGAGGGGCAGTTCTTC
TRBJ2-7 | few | TRBD2 | TRBV7-9 | CASSSPGSGSTSYEQYF | TGTGCCAGCAGCTCCCCGGGTAGCGGGAGTACCTCCTACGAGCAGTACTTC
TRBJ1-5 | few | . | TRBV11-3 | CASSPPVVGNQPQHF | TGTGCCAGCAGCCCACCCGTTGTAGGCAATCAGCCCCAGCATTTT
TRBJ1-6 | few | . | TRBV28 | CATSGNIGPDYNSPLHF | TGTGCCACTTCAGGGAATATAGGACCAGACTATAATTCACCCCTCCACTTT
TRBJ2-7 | few | . | TRBV6-2/TRBV6-3 | CASSYSRGMDHEQYF | TGTGCCAGCAGTTACTCGAGAGGGATGGACCACGAGCAGTACTTC
TRBJ2-7 | few | TRBD1 | TRBV27 | CASSLQGGGYEQYF | TGTGCCAGCAGTTTACAAGGGGGCGGTTACGAGCAGTACTTC
TRBJ2-1 | many | . | TRBV11-3 | CASSKREGSSYNEQFF | TGTGCCAGCAGTAAGAGAGAGGGGAGCTCCTACAATGAGCAGTTCTTC